This entry lists 9 T cell receptor beta chains sequenced from one sample in a study of technical replicates of blood from a handful of donors. Generated by immunoSEQ multiplex PCR, the TCRdb table keeps only in-frame clones and is missing some. The sample has tens of thousands of clones; roughly nine tenths are singletons. The sequenced sample consisted of T cells isolated from PBMCs. Receptors originate from a human donor in good health.

The V call is TRBV4-3, the J call TRBJ1-2, with a possible D match to TRBD1 (5 bases). Germline V gene sequence: CDR1 LGHNA, CDR2 YSLEER. The CDR3 totals 17 residues. V gave up 0 bases and J gave up 4 bases, with 18 bases separating them. In DNA, the CDR3 is TGCGCCAGCAGCCAAGATTTTTTGGCAGGGCGCATCTATGGCTACACCTTC. This sequence encodes CASSQDFLAGRIYGYTF.

This chain joins TRBV15 and TRBJ1-5; tentative D call: TRBD1 (6 bases). Germline V CDR1 and CDR2: LNHNV, YYDKDF (reference sequence). Trimming removed 0 bases from V and 1 base from J, with 10 bases in between. There are 16 residues in the CDR3. CDR3 nucleotide sequence: TGTGCCACCAGCAGAGATTCGCAGGGGAGCAATCAGCCCCAGCATTTT. It translates to CATSRDSQGSNQPQHF.

J is TRBJ2-2 and V is TRBV5-6; possibly TRBD1 for D (6 bases). This CDR3 contains 15 residues. Germline V gene lookup returns CDR1 SGHDT and CDR2 YYEEEE. The ends were cut back, 5 bases at V and 1 base at J, with 12 bases in the middle. CDR3 in DNA: TGTGCCAGCAGTTTCCTCAGGGGGAACACCGGGGAGCTGTTTTTT. It is translated as CASSFLRGNTGELFF.

The chain joins TRBV6-1 to TRBJ1-1; 8 bases align to TRBD1. Trimming cost V 3 bases and J 0 bases; bases outside gene matches: 6. CDR3 size: 16 residues. The germline V gene has CDR1 MNHNS and CDR2 SASEGT. CDR3 residues: CASSDTGGFMNTEAFF. The CDR3 region has the DNA TGTGCCAGCAGTGATACAGGGGGATTCATGAACACTGAAGCTTTCTTT.

CDR3 residues: CASSLTLLQGERNNYGYTF. The CDR3 DNA reads TGTGCCAGCAGTTTAACGTTATTACAGGGAGAAAGAAATAACTATGGCTACACCTTC. V gene TRBV28 combines with J gene TRBJ1-2, with a possible D match to TRBD1 (6 bases). This CDR3 comprises 19 residues. The germline V gene encodes CDR1 MDHEN and CDR2 SYDVKM. V lost 2 bases and J lost 1, with 23 bases in between.

V usage is TRBV18 and J usage is TRBJ2-7, with 7 positions matching TRBD1. Trimming removed 0 bases from V and 5 bases from J; junction bases left unmatched: 1. Germline V gives CDR1 KGHSH, CDR2 LQKENI. The CDR3 runs to 13 residues. The CDR3 nucleotides read TGTGCCAGCTCACCACCCGGGACAGACGAGCAGTACTTC. Translated, it gives CASSPPGTDEQYF.

CDR3 sequence (DNA): TGTGCCAGCAGTTCCGGGACAGGAAGAGGCTACACCTTC. Its translation: CASSSGTGRGYTF. The genes are TRBV6-5 and TRBJ1-2, with 8 bases fitting TRBD1. Germline loops: CDR1 MNHEY, CDR2 SVGAGI. CDR3 size: 13 residues. V gave up 4 bases and J gave up 8 bases; unmatched junction bases: 6.

The V and J genes are TRBV28 and TRBJ2-7; 14 bases are shared with TRBD2. V dropped 3 bases and J dropped 0; count of bases not matched to a gene: 1. This CDR3 is built from 16 residues. Germline loops: CDR1 MDHEN, CDR2 SYDVKM. This CDR3 is CASSLGTSGSSYEQYF. CDR3 in DNA: TGTGCCAGCAGTTTGGGGACTAGCGGGAGCTCCTACGAGCAGTACTTC.

V usage is TRBV6-5 and J usage is TRBJ1-1; the D is unclear. In germline, CDR1 is MNHEY, CDR2 SVGAGI. The CDR3 covers 13 residues. V was trimmed by 0 bases and J by 1 base, leaving 3 bases between them. CDR3 nucleotide sequence: TGTGCCAGCAGTTACTCACAGAACACTGAAGCTTTCTTT. This encodes CASSYSQNTEAFF.